The T cell receptor (beta chain) described here comes from a study of CD8+CD57+ T cells in acquired aplastic anemia. Study-wide background: Across the sorted CD4+ and CD8+ cells, DNA amounts averaged 3.2 ug. Researchers reported that healthy donors averaged about 11 million reads for CD4+ cells. Study-level results: Patients had about 31 CD8+ CDR3 sequences in common with controls (the shared set).

The CDR3 loop spans 16 amino acids. V was trimmed by 1 base and J by 0 bases, leaving 13 bases between them. Germline V CDR1 and CDR2: SGHVS, FNYEAQ. On this clonotype itself: Its antigen is not identified.

Genomic DNA provided the template from which TCR beta VDJ and CDR3 profiles were obtained. In TCRdb, the reads were re-called with MiXCR into one record per CDR3 protein. There are 150,000 to 200,000 distinct CDR3 sequences in the sample; about 47% occur only once, and under 3% lies in the top ten. The material sequenced was sorted CD4+, CD8+, or CD8+CD57+ T cells (not recorded which) from PBMCs. The source of this sequence is a human donor in good health. This chain uses TRBV7-6 with TRBJ2-7, with TRBD2 as a possible D gene (6 bases). The CDR3 sequence is CASSLDEVGSSYEQYF. The CDR3 nucleotides are TGTGCCAGCAGCTTAGATGAAGTCGGGAGCTCCTACGAGCAGTACTTC.